The T cell receptor (beta chain) described here comes from a study of blood T cell repertoires in COVID-19. Study details: Acute and convalescent COVID-19 samples came from the United States, Italy and Spain. Sources were T cells, B-cell-depleted T cells, or PBMCs; the material itself was cDNA or gDNA.

Germline assignment: CDR1 LNHDA and CDR2 SQIVND (reference sequence). Between the trimmed V and J ends, which lost 3 bases and 1 base, there was a span of 8 bases. The CDR3 contains 14 residues. Original processing notes: The authors estimated nucleated cell counts from reference gene primer amplification. The table came from immunoSEQ multiplex PCR; TCRdb's copy has only in-frame clones and leaves some out. V and J calls and clone size follow that table, whereas D and trimming were derived from the DNA. The profile shows approximately 530,000 clones, about 88% of them singletons. The clonotype was recovered from a woman aged 50 to 60 with COVID-19, enrolled during active disease. The sample consisted of peripheral blood. The chain has TRBV19 and TRBJ2-3; a weak D match, TRBD2 (6 bases). CDR3 nucleotides: TGTGCCAGTAGTATGACGGGGGGCACAGATACGCAGTATTTT. Amino acids: CASSMTGGTDTQYF.